This T cell receptor (beta chain) was found in a study of read filtering for tumor transcriptome and immune sequencing. Overall study context: Transcriptome libraries were built from DNase-treated RNA.

The junction had 19 bases not matched to a gene; V was cut back by 11 bases and J by 5 bases. This CDR3 comprises 16 residues. Molecular barcoded adaptors covering alpha/delta and beta/gamma chains were used on roughly 400 ng RNA. Using its own MiXCR run on the reads, TCRdb lists one record per CDR3 protein. The sample carries over 45,000 distinct CDR3 sequences, 12% recorded once. At the time of active disease, bone marrow was collected from every patient. This clonotype was seen only a few times. The sample comprised a population of CD138-negative cells sorted from bone marrow. The rearrangement uses TRBV12-3 or TRBV12-4 and TRBJ2-3, with 7 bases matching TRBD2. The clonotype originates from a donor at least 40 years old with multiple myeloma. This chain's CDR3 is CAGKPSWGEGGDTQYF. The CDR3 bases are TGTGCCGGCAAACCCTCTTGGGGGGAGGGAGGAGATACGCAGTATTTT.